A single T cell receptor beta chain is shown here with its context. This clone was detected a few times. Its antigen remains unidentified. The input lacks base qualities; no much larger clone sits a single base away. The germline V gene sets CDR1 to MNHNS and CDR2 to SASEGT. The CDR3, from cysteine to phenylalanine, totals 13 residues. Only CDR3 DNA is held: 39 bases, read in frame from base 1. V is reduced by 4 bases and J by 3 bases, leaving a spacing of 7 bases between them. On an AutoMACS, CD4+ and CD8+ cells were isolated via positive magnetic bead selection, and their purity was verified by flow cytometry. A TCR V beta antibody panel was used in flow cytometry to screen first for clonal expansions, which were then characterized by TCRB deep sequencing of sorted CD8+ fractions. Isolation of peripheral blood mononuclear cells was done through Ficoll-Paque PLUS density gradient separation. Using Nucleospin Tissue or Tissue XS kits, DNA was extracted from CD4-enriched, CD8-enriched or PBMC samples, with quantification by a Qubit 2.0 fluorometer.

This record comes from a study of somatic mutations in cytotoxic T cells in rheumatoid arthritis (TCRdb year 2017). Broadly, across the study: Peripheral blood (roughly 33 ml EDTA) was collected from patients immediately after diagnosis and before any treatment began. The median ages of the patient and control groups were essentially identical. A FACSAria II or Sony SH800 was used to flow-sort some V beta antibody-stained T-cell populations at nearly 100% purity, and TCRB sequencing was also done on sorted V beta1+ cells. The study asked whether expanded CD8+ T-cell clones in newly diagnosed, untreated rheumatoid arthritis carry somatic mutations, and used TCRB deep sequencing to characterize clonality. A total of roughly 60 rheumatoid arthritis patients and 20 to 25 healthy controls underwent TCRB deep sequencing. What the authors observed across the whole study: There was no significant difference in CD8+ T-cell clonality between rheumatoid arthritis patients and age-matched healthy controls. CD8+ clonality increased with age in patients (Spearman r ≈ 0.5) but not in healthy controls. The expanded CD8+ clones had unknown antigen targets, and not appearing in virus-specific databases did not rule out that they were virus-specific. The slight TRBV07 underrepresentation in patients was not adjusted for multiple comparisons. Several identical CD8+ TCRB sequences were found in both blood and synovial fluid, and in about an eighth of the roughly 60 patients the largest CD8+ clone exceeded 20% of CD8+ cells.

Genomic DNA underwent TCRB CDR3 sequencing using the immunoSEQ assay. The study's processing was this. When patient CD8+ clones exceeding 1% were checked against published virus-specific TCRB sequences, only a few matched. Only productive TCRB rearrangements were included in the analyses. Clonality was calculated as a Shannon entropy-based productive clonality index, and a clone was defined by a unique TCRB CDR3 sequence. Repertoire overlap between two samples was calculated from the template counts of each clone relative to total templates per sample. V-gene usage measured by flow cytometry correlated with TCRB sequencing V-gene usage, with a Spearman r of 0.5 to 0.65. This is the immuneACCESS table as TCRdb keeps it, with only in-frame sequences that have V and J called. A part of the clones is gone; compared with another copy, unresolved V genes explain less than half, and the rest is unexplained. Clone size and the V and J calls come from that table; the DNA yielded D and trimming. This sample lists more than 15,000 clones; about four fifths were detected once. The top ten clones comprise around a sixth of the sample.

This TCR derives from an adult with rheumatoid arthritis. The sequenced material came from CD8+ T cells sorted from blood. The sequence joins TRBV6-1 to TRBJ2-1; the D gene lacks a confident call. The DNA sequence reads TGTGCCAGCAGTGGGACGAACTACAATGAGCAGTTCTTC. Its translation is CASSGTNYNEQFF.